A single sample is the source of the 21 T cell receptor beta chains below, sequenced in a study of early stage breast cancer tumors (dated by TCRdb to about 2017). The library was prepared using the immunoSEQ multiplex PCR assay. Entries here come from immuneACCESS through TCRdb and include only in-frame sequences with V and J called. Some clones fail to appear in such tables; in the studies checked, an unresolved V gene covers under half of the shortfall, and the cause of the remainder is unknown. The sample profile shows about 51,000 clones; around 78% of them were found once. Around 3.4% of the sample rests with the top ten. The sequenced sample was blood. These receptors were collected from a person in their forties with breast cancer.

The rearrangement links TRBV5-1 to TRBJ2-2; 10 bases are shared with TRBD2. The CDR3 sequence is 16 residues long. Germline assignment: CDR1 SGHRS and CDR2 YFSETQ. Trimming cost V 6 bases and J 5 bases; bases outside gene matches: 10. This chain's CDR3 is CASTSSGSKQTGELFF. CDR3 bases: TGCGCCAGCACATCTAGCGGGAGTAAGCAAACCGGGGAGCTGTTTTTT.

This clone has only a few counts. The V and J genes are TRBV11-3 and TRBJ1-2; 8 bases are shared with TRBD1. Germline values: CDR1 SGHNT, CDR2 YENEEA. J was trimmed by 7 bases and V by 7 bases; bases with no gene match: 14. CDR3 length: 15 residues. The CDR3 reads CASNPSGDRGGGYTF. The CDR3 DNA reads TGTGCCAGCAATCCCTCCGGAGACAGGGGCGGTGGCTACACCTTC.

The V and J genes are TRBV10-3 and TRBJ2-1; TRBD2 matches 8 bases. Germline loops: CDR1 ENHRY, CDR2 SYGVKD. With 4 bases clipped from V and 5 bases from J, the junction kept 19 bases outside the gene matches. The CDR3 runs 19 residues. The CDR3 coding sequence is TGTGCCATCAGTGGATTACCCCCCTCTATAGCGGGATTAGACAATGAGCAGTTCTTC. This codes for CAISGLPPSIAGLDNEQFF.

The V gene is TRBV27, the J gene TRBJ1-2; D gene unclear. V dropped 0 bases and J dropped 8 bases, with 13 bases sitting between them. The CDR3 spans 14 residues. Germline CDR1 is MNHEY and CDR2 is SMNVEV (reference sequence). CDR3 sequence (DNA): TGTGCCAGCAGTTTATCGATTTACGCTGAGGGCTACACCTTC. As protein: CASSLSIYAEGYTF.

This sequence joins TRBV6-1 and TRBJ2-1; weak D call: TRBD2 (6 bases). CDR1 MNHNS and CDR2 SASEGT come from the germline V gene. Deletions cut 4 bases from V and 4 bases from J, with 17 bases between. The CDR3 sequence is 16 residues long. CDR3 in DNA: TGTGCCAGCAGTGGGGACTCCTCAGCTAATTACAATGAGCAGTTCTTC. This gives the protein CASSGDSSANYNEQFF.

The chain carries TRBV9 and TRBJ2-3, with D unclear. The length of the CDR3 is 15 residues. Trimming left V 2 bases short and J 6 bases short, with 16 bases between. Germline V lookup: CDR1 SGDLS, CDR2 YYNGEE. This CDR3 is CASSVGGLPLDTQYF. In DNA form, the CDR3 reads TGTGCCAGCAGCGTGGGTGGGCTACCCTTGGATACGCAGTATTTT.

The rearrangement uses TRBV28 and TRBJ2-5; D may be TRBD1 (5 bases). Germline loops: CDR1 MDHEN, CDR2 SYDVKM. The ends were cut back, 4 bases at V and 5 bases at J, with 14 bases in the middle. The CDR3 covers 14 residues. CDR3 sequence: CASSSTQGSETQYF. CDR3 nucleotide sequence: TGTGCCAGCAGTTCCACTCAGGGTTCGGAGACCCAGTACTTC.

This clone was seen more than once but under ten times. The rearrangement links TRBV2 to TRBJ1-5; D unclear. Germline CDR1 SNHLY, CDR2 FYNNEI. The CDR3 runs to 15 residues. V was clipped by 4 bases and J by 2 bases, with 12 bases between them. CDR3 sequence reads: CASSGRGKGNQPQHF. The CDR3 nucleotides are TGTGCCAGCAGTGGCCGTGGGAAGGGCAATCAGCCCCAGCATTTT. The variable domain in full, completed from reference TRBV2 and TRBJ1-5, reads EPEVTQTPSHQVTQMGQEVILRCVPISNHLYFYWYRQILGQKVEFLVSFYNNEISEKSEIFDDQFSVERPDGSNFTLKIRSTKLEDSAMYFCASSGRGKGNQPQHFGDGTRLSIL.

CDR3 amino acids: CASSFSDRAGTQYF. The DNA for the CDR3 is TGTGCCAGCAGCTTCTCCGACAGGGCGGGTACGCAGTATTTT. The chain couples TRBV7-9 to TRBJ2-3, with TRBD1 identical over 7 bases. This CDR3 is built from 14 residues. The V gene end was trimmed by 3 bases and the J gene end by 8 bases; junction bases not matched to a gene: 8. In germline, CDR1 is SEHNR, CDR2 FQNEAQ (reference sequence).

This chain links TRBV11-3 with TRBJ2-2; no clear D gene. Germline V lookup: CDR1 SGHNT, CDR2 YENEEA. The CDR3 totals 14 residues. V gave up 8 bases and J gave up 1 base, with 11 bases separating them. Here the CDR3 reads CASQDTGNTGELFF. CDR3 DNA sequence: TGTGCCAGCCAAGATACCGGGAACACCGGGGAGCTGTTTTTT.

This clone was recorded a few times. J is TRBJ1-3 and V is TRBV7-8; 11 nucleotides line up with TRBD1. There are 15 residues in the CDR3. Germline lookup yields CDR1 SGHVS and CDR2 FQNEAQ. Losses at the gene ends were 7 bases for V and 2 bases for J; bases not matched to a gene: 4. CDR3 in DNA: TGTGCCAGCACCGGACAGGGGGCGCCTGGAAACACCATATATTTT. This codes for CASTGQGAPGNTIYF.

This clone was observed once. At one of its ends the junction is not consistent with the germline gene, which may arise from a read error. The chain has TRBV7-7 and TRBJ2-1; 11 nucleotides align to TRBD2. CDR3 size: 16 residues. Germline CDR1 reads SSHAT; CDR2 reads FNYEAQ (reference sequence). CDR3 sequence: CASSQGTSGSYNEQFF. CDR3 coding DNA: TGTGCTAGCAGCCAAGGGACTAGCGGCTCCTACAATGAGCAGTTCTTC.

V usage is TRBV15 and J usage is TRBJ2-7, with a possible D match to TRBD2 (5 bases). The CDR3 sequence is 14 residues long. V was cut by 1 base and J by 6 bases, with 13 bases left in between. Germline values: CDR1 LNHNV, CDR2 YYDKDF (reference sequence). The CDR3 loop is CATSRGTQRREQYF. CDR3 sequence (DNA): TGTGCCACCAGCAGAGGGACGCAGCGGCGCGAGCAGTACTTC.

The J gene is TRBJ2-7, the V gene TRBV5-5; TRBD2 is a possible D gene (6 bases). The CDR3 is made up of 14 amino acids. Trimming stripped 5 bases from V and 1 base from J, with 13 bases between. The germline V gene has CDR1 SGHKS and CDR2 YYEKEE (reference sequence). The CDR3 loop reads CASRFQGGSYEQYF. Here the CDR3 DNA reads TGTGCCAGCAGGTTCCAAGGAGGGTCCTACGAGCAGTACTTC.

Only a few counts were recorded for this clone. This chain uses TRBV11-2 with TRBJ1-2; perhaps TRBD1 as D (5 bases). This CDR3 region has 13 residues. Trimming cost V 4 bases and J 6 bases, with 12 bases left between them. Per germline, CDR1 SGHAT and CDR2 FQNNGV. The CDR3 region has the DNA TGTGCCAGCAGCTCCGAGGACACCAATGGCTACACCTTC. It specifies CASSSEDTNGYTF.

This clone was seen more than once but under ten times. V and J are TRBV6-1 and TRBJ1-1; D is possibly TRBD1 (5 bases). Looked up from germline, CDR1 is MNHNS and CDR2 is SASEGT. The CDR3 has 11 amino acids. The CDR3 DNA sequence: TGTGCGGCGGAGGGGTACACTGAAGCTTTCTTT. Encoded protein: CAAEGYTEAFF.

This clone was detected only a few times. The chain has TRBV7-9 and TRBJ2-7; 8 nucleotides line up with TRBD2. Germline CDR1 reads SEHNR; CDR2 reads FQNEAQ (reference sequence). Germline trimming cut 6 bases from V and 3 bases from J; bases unmatched to any gene: 7. CDR3 size: 14 residues. CDR3: CASSRTSLLYEQYF. CDR3 coding DNA: TGTGCCAGCAGTCGGACTAGCTTACTCTACGAGCAGTACTTC.

The gene calls are TRBV6-5 and TRBJ1-2; the match to TRBD1 covers 8 bases. The V gene end was trimmed by 8 bases and the J gene end by 7 bases; junction bases not matched to a gene: 15. Germline CDR1 MNHEY, CDR2 SVGAGI. The CDR3 spans 15 residues. The CDR3 is CASSYRTRGHGGYTF. The CDR3 region has the DNA TGTGCCAGCTCCTATCGGACCAGGGGGCATGGTGGCTACACCTTC.

This chain joins TRBV5-4 and TRBJ1-2; D is uncertain. The CDR3 is 15 residues long. The V and J ends lost 0 bases and 2 bases respectively, with 11 bases between them. CDR1 is SGHNT and CDR2 is YYREEE in the germline V gene (reference sequence). DNA of the CDR3: TGTGCCAGCAGCTTGGAGGGAGGGAGGAACTATGGCTACACCTTC. Its protein is CASSLEGGRNYGYTF.

The rearrangement links TRBV5-1 to TRBJ2-6; D gene ambiguous. Trimming left V 2 bases short and J 0 bases short, with 6 bases between. The CDR3 consists of 15 residues. The germline V gene encodes CDR1 SGHRS and CDR2 YFSETQ. CDR3 DNA: TGCGCCAGCAGCTTAACCGTCTCTGGGGCCAACGTCCTGACTTTC. Translation gives CASSLTVSGANVLTF.

The chain couples TRBV21-1 to TRBJ1-5. TRBV21-1 is marked as a pseudogene. The CDR3 is made up of 16 amino acids. The CDR3 DNA is TGTGCCAGCAGCACCACCGCCGGGGCAGGACGTCAGCCCCAGCATTTT. Translation gives CASSTTAGAGRQPQHF.